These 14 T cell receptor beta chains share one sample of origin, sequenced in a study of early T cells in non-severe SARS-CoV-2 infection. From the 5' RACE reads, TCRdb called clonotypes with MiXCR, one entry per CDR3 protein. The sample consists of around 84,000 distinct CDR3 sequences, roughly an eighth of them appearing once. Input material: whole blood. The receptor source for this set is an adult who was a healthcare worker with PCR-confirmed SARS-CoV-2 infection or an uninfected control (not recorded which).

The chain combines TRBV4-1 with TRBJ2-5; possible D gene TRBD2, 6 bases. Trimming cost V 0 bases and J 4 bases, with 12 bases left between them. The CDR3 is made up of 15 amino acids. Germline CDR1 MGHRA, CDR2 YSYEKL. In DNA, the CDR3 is TGCGCCAGCAGCCAAGATCGGGGTAGCGGAGAGACCCAGTACTTC. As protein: CASSQDRGSGETQYF.

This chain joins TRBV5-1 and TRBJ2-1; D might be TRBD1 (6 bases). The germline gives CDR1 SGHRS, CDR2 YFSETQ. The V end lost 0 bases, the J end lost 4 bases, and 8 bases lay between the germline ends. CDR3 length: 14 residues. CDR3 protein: CASSLGQEYNEQFF. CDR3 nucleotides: TGCGCCAGCAGCTTGGGACAGGAGTACAATGAGCAGTTCTTC.

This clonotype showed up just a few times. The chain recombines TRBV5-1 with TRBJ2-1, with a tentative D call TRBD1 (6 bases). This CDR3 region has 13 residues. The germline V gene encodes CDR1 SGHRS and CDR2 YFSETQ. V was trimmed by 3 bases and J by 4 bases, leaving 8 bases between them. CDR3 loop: CASSSQGYNEQFF. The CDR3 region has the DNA TGCGCCAGCAGCTCCCAGGGGTACAATGAGCAGTTCTTC.

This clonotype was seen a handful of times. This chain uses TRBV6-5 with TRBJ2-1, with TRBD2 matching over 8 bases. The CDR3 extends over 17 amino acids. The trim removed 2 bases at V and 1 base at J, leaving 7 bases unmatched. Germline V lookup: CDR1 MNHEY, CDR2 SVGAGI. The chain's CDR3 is CASSYDIAGGSYNEQFF. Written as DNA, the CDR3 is TGTGCCAGCAGTTACGATATCGCGGGAGGATCCTACAATGAGCAGTTCTTC.

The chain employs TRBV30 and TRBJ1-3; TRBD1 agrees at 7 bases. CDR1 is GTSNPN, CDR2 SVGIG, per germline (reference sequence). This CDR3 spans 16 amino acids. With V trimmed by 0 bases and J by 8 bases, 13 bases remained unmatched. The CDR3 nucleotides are TGTGCCTGGAGTGTAAAGTTCGGACAGGAGCTGGACACCATATATTTT. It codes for CAWSVKFGQELDTIYF.

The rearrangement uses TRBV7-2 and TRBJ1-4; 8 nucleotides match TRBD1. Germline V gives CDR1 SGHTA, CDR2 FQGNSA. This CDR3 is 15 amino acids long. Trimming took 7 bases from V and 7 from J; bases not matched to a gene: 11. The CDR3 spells CASNFDRGRSEKLFF. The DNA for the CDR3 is TGTGCCAGCAACTTCGACAGGGGACGGAGTGAAAAACTGTTTTTT.

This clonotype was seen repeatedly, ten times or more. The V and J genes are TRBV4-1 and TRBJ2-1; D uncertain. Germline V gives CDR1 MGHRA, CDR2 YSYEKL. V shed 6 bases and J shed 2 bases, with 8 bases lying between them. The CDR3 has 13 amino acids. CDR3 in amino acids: CASSRSTYNEQFF. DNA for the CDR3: TGCGCCAGCAGTCGCTCCACCTACAATGAGCAGTTCTTC.

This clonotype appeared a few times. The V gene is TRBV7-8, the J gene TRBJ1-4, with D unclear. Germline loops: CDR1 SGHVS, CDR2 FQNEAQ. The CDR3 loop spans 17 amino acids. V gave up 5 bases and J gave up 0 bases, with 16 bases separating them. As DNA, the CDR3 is TGTGCCAGCAGCCCTTTTTTGCCGGGCACAACTAATGAAAAACTGTTTTTT. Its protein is CASSPFLPGTTNEKLFF.

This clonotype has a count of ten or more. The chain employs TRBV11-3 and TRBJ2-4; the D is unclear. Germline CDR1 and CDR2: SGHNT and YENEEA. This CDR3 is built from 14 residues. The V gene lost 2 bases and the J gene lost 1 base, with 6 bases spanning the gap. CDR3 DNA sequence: TGTGCCAGCAGCTTAAGGGCGGCCAAAAACATTCAGTACTTC. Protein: CASSLRAAKNIQYF.

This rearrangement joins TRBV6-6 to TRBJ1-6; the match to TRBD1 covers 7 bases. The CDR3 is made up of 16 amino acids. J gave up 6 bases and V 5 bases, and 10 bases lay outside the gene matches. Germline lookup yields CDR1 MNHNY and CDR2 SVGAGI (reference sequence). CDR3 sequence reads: CASSPRQGSANSPLHF. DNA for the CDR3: TGTGCCAGCAGTCCCCGACAGGGATCGGCTAATTCACCCCTCCACTTT.

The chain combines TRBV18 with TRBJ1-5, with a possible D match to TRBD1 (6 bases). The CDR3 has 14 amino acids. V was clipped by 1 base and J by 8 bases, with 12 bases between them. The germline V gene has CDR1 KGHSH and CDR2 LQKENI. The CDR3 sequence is CASSPRGGEEPQHF. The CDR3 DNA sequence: TGTGCCAGCTCACCACGGGGGGGCGAGGAGCCCCAGCATTTT.

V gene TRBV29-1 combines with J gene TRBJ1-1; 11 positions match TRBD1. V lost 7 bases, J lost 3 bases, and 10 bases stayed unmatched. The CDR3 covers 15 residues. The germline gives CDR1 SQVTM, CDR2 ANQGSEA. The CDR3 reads CSALRDRGRDTEAFF. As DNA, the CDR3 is TGCAGCGCCCTCCGGGACAGGGGGAGGGACACTGAAGCTTTCTTT. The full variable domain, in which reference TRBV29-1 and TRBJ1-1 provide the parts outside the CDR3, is SAVISQKPSRDICQRGTSLTIQCQVDSQVTMMFWYRQQPGQSLTLIATANQGSEATYESGFVIDKFPISRPNLTFSTLTVSNMSPEDSSIYLCSALRDRGRDTEAFFGQGTRLTVV.

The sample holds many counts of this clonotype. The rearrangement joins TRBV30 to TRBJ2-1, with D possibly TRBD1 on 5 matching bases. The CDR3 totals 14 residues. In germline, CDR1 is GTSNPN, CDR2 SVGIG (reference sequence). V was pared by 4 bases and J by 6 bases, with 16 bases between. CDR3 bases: TGTGCCTGGAACGACCCCCCAGGGTTCAATGAGCAGTTCTTC. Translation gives CAWNDPPGFNEQFF.

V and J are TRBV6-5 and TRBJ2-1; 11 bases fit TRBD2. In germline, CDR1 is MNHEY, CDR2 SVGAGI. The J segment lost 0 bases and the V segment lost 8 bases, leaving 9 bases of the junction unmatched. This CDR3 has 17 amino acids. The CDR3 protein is CASVGLAASSSYNEQFF. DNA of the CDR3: TGTGCCAGCGTGGGACTAGCGGCTTCGAGCTCCTACAATGAGCAGTTCTTC.